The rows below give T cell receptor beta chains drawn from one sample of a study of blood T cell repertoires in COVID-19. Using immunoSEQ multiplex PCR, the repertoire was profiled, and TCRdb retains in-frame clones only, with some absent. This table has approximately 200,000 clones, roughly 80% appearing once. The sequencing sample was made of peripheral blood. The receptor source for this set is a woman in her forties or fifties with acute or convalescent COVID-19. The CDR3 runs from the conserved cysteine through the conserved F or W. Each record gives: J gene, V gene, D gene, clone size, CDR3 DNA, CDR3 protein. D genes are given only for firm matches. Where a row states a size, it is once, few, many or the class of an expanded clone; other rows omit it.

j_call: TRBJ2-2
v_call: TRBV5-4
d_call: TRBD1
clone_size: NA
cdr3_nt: TGTGCCAGCAGCTTGGACAGGGGTACCGGGGAGCTGTTTTTT
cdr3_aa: CASSLDRGTGELFF

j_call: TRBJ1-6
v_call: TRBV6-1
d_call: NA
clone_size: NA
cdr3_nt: TGTGCCAGCAGTGATGACAGCGATAATTCACCCCTCCACTTT
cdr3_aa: CASSDDSDNSPLHF

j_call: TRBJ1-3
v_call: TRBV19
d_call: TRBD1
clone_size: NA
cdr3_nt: TGTGCCAGTAACGACAGGGGTGGAAACACCATATATTTT
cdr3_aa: CASNDRGGNTIYF

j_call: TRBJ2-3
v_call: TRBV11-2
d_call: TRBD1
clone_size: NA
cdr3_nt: TGTGCCAGCAGCCAACTACAGGGGGCGACGCCCACAGATACGCAGTATTTT
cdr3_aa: CASSQLQGATPTDTQYF

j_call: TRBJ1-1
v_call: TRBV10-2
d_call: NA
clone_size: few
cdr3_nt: TGCGCCAGCAGTCTACAGGGCAGGGCGGTAAACACTGAAGCTTTCTTT
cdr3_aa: CASSLQGRAVNTEAFF

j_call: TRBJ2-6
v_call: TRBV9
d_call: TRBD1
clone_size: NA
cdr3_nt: TGTGCCAGCAGCGCGGACAGGGGCCTTGGGGCCAACGTCCTGACTTTC
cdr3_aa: CASSADRGLGANVLTF

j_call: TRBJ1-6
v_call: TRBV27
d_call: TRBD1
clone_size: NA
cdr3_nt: TGTGCCAGCAGTTTATCTCGAGACAGGGCTTCACCCCTCCACTTT
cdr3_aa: CASSLSRDRASPLHF

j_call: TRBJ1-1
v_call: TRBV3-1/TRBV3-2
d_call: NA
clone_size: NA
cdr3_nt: TGTGCCAGCAGCCTACGGGAGAACACTGAAGCTTTCTTT
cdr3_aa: CASSLRENTEAFF

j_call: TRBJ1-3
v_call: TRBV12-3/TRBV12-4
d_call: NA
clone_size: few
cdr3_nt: TGTGCCAGCAGCGCGACAGTTTCAAACACCATATATTTT
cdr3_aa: CASSATVSNTIYF

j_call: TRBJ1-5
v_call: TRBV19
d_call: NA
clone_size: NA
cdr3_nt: TGTGCCAGTAGTAAGAGGACAGAAGGTCAGCCCCAGCATTTT
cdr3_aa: CASSKRTEGQPQHF

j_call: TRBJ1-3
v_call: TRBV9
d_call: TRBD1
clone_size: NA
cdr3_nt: TGTGCCAGCAGCGCCAGGGGGCAAGGAGGAAACACCATATATTTT
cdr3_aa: CASSARGQGGNTIYF

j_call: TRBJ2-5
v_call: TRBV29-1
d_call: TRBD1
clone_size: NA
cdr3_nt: TGCAGCGTTGGTACAGGGGCAGAGACCCAGTACTTC
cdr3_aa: CSVGTGAETQYF

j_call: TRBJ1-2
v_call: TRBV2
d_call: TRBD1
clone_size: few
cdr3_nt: TGTGCCAGCAGTGGGGGAGGGACAGGGTATGGCTACACCTTC
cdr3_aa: CASSGGGTGYGYTF

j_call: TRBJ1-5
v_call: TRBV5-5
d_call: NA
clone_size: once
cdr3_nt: TGTGCCAGCAGTGGCGCGGGCAATCAGCCCCAGCATTTT
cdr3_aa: CASSGAGNQPQHF

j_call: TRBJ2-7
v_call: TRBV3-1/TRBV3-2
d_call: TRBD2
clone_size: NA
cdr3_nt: TGTGCCAGCAGCCCGCAAGGGAGGGCCGCCACCGGCGAGCAGTACTTC
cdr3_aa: CASSPQGRAATGEQYF

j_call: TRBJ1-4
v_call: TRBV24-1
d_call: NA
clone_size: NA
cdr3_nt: TGTGCCACCAGTGATGGTGGACGGGGGGAAAAACTGTTTTTT
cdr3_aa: CATSDGGRGEKLFF

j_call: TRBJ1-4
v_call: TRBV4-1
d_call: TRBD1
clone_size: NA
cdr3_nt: TGCGCCAGCAGCCCTAGCGGGACAGTGGATGAAAAACTGTTTTTT
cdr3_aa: CASSPSGTVDEKLFF

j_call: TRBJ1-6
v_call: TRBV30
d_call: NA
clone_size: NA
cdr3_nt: TGTGCCTGGAGTGTACGACAAGTAAATTCACCCCTCCACTTT
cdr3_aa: CAWSVRQVNSPLHF

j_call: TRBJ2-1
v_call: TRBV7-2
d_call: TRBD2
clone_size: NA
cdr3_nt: TGTGCCAGCACCCAAACTAGCGGGAGGTACAATGAGCAGTTCTTC
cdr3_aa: CASTQTSGRYNEQFF

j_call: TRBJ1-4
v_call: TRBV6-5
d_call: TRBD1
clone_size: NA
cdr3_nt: TGTGCCAGCAGGGAGACAGGGTTGTTTTTT
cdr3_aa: CASRETGLFF

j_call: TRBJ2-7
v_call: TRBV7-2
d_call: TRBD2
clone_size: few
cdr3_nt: TGTGCCAGCAGCTTAGGTCTAGCGGGAGGGCTCTACGAGCAGTACTTC
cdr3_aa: CASSLGLAGGLYEQYF

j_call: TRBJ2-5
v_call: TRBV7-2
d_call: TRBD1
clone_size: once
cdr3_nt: TGTGCCAGCAGCTTAGGACAGGGGGCACAGACCCAGTACTTC
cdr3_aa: CASSLGQGAQTQYF

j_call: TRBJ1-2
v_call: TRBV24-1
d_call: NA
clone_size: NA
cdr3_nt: TGTGCCACCAGTTTTAGCGGGAACTATGGCTACACCTTC
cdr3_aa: CATSFSGNYGYTF

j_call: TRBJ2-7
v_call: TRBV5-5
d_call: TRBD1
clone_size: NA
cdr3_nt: TGTGCCAGCAGCCTTGAAGGGACAGGAGCCTACGAGCAGTACTTC
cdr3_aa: CASSLEGTGAYEQYF

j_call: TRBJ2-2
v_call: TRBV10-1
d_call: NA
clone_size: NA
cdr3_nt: TGCGCCAGCAGCGATGGACAGCCTTCGAACACCGGGGAGCTGTTTTTT
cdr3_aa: CASSDGQPSNTGELFF

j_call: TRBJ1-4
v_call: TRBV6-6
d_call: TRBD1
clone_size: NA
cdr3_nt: TGTGCCAGCAGTTGGCAGGGGGGTGGTAATGAAAAACTGTTTTTT
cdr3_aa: CASSWQGGGNEKLFF

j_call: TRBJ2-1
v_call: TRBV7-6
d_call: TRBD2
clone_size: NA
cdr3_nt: TGTGCCAGCAGCCCGGGACTAGCGGGGGGGCTTAGCCACAATGAGCAGTTCTTC
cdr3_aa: CASSPGLAGGLSHNEQFF

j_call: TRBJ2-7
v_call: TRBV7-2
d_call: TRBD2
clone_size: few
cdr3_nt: TGTGCCAGCAGCTTATCGGGACTAAGCTCCTACGAGCAGTACTTC
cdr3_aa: CASSLSGLSSYEQYF

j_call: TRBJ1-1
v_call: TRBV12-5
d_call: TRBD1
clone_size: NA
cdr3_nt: TGTGCTAGTGGTTGGGTCGGGGACAGACCGAACACTGAAGCTTTCTTT
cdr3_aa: CASGWVGDRPNTEAFF

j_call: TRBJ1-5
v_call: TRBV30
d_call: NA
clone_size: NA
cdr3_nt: TGTGCCTGGAGTTCTGGGCAGGGGAGCAATCAGCCCCAGCATTTT
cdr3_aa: CAWSSGQGSNQPQHF

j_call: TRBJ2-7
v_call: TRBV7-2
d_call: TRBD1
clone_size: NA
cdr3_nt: TGTGCCAGCAGCTCGCTCCGGGACGCAGGGGGAAGGGAGCAGTACTTC
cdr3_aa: CASSSLRDAGGREQYF

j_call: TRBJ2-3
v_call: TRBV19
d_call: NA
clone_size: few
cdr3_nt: TGTGCCAGTAGTATGCCTAGCAGAGATACGCAGTATTTT
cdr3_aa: CASSMPSRDTQYF

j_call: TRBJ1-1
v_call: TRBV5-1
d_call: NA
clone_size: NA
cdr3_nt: TGCGCCAGCAGCTTGATAGGAGGGACCTCGCGACTGGGAGCTTTCTTT
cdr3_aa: CASSLIGGTSRLGAFF

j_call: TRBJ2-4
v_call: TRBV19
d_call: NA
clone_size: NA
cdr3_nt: TGTGCCAGTAGTGGGGGACTGCAGGGCATTCAGTACTTC
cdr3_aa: CASSGGLQGIQYF

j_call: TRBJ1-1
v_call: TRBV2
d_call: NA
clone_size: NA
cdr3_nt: TGTGCCAGCATCGGGGGGGGCAACACTGAAGCTTTCTTT
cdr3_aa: CASIGGGNTEAFF

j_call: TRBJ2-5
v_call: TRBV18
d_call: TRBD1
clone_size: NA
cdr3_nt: TGTGCCAGCTCATCCAAATATCCGGGACAGGGAGGTTTCCAAGAGACCCAGTACTTC
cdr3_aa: CASSSKYPGQGGFQETQYF

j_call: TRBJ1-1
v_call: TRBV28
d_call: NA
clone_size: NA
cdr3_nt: TGTGCCAGCCCTCAGCCCCGGGAGAAGCACACTGAAGCTTTCTTT
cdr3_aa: CASPQPREKHTEAFF

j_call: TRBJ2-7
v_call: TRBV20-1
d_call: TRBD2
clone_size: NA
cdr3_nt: TGCAGTGCTAGTCCCAGTTGGGGGGGGGTCTACGAGCAGTACTTC
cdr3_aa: CSASPSWGGVYEQYF

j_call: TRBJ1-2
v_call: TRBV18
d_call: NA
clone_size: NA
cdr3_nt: TGTGCCAGCTCACCAGGGGACTACCGTTATGGCTACACCTTC
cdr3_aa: CASSPGDYRYGYTF

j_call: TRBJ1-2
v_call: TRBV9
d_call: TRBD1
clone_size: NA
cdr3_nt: TGTGCCAGCAGCGAGGCTCCAACAGGGGGCCTCTATGGCTACACCTTC
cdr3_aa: CASSEAPTGGLYGYTF

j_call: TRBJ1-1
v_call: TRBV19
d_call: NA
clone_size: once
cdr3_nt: TGTGCCAGTGCGGACAGATTGAACACTGAAGCTTTCTTT
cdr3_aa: CASADRLNTEAFF

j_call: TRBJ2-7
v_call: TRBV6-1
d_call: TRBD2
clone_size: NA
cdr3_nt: TGTGCCAGCAGTGAAGCAGCTAGCGGGTTCCCCTACGAGCAGTACTTC
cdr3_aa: CASSEAASGFPYEQYF

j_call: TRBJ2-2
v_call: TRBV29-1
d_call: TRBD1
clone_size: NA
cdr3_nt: TGCAGCGTGGGGACAGGGGGGACCGGGGAGCTGTTTTTT
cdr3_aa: CSVGTGGTGELFF

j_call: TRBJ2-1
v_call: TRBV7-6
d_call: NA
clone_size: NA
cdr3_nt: TGTGCCAGCAGCTTAGTGGGCAGCCACAATGAGCAGTTCTTC
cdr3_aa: CASSLVGSHNEQFF

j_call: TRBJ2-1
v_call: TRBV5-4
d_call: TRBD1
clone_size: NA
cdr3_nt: TGTGCCAGCAGCTACCGGACAGGGGAGAAGGAGCAGTTCTTC
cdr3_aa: CASSYRTGEKEQFF

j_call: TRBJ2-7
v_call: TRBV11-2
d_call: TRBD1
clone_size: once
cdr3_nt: TGTGCCAGCAGCTTAGTTGGGACAGGGGATTCCTACGAGCAGTACTTC
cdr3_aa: CASSLVGTGDSYEQYF

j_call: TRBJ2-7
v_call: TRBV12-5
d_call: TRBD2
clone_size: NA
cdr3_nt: TGTGCTAGTGGTTTGACTAGCGGGAGTTTTTTATACGAGCAGTACTTC
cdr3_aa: CASGLTSGSFLYEQYF

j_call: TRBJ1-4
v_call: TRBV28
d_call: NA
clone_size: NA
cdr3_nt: TGTGCCAGCAGTTTAAGCGGTGAAAAACTGTTTTTT
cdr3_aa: CASSLSGEKLFF

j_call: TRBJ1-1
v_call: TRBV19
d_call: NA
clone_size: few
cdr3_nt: TGTGCCAGTAGTCGACAGATAAACACTGAAGCTTTCTTT
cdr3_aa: CASSRQINTEAFF

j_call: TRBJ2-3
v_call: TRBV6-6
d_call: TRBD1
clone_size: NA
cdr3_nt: TGTGCCAGCAGTTACCCACAGGGGGCAACAGATACGCAGTATTTT
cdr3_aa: CASSYPQGATDTQYF

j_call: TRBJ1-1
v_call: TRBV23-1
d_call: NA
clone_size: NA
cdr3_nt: TGCGCCAGCAGTCCTACAGTCCTATGTTGGTCCACTGAAGCTTTCTTT
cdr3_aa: CASSPTVLCWSTEAFF

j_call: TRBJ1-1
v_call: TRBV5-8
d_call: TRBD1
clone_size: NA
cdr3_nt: TGTGCCAGCTCCATGTACAGGGGGCAAATGGACACTGAAGCTTTCTTT
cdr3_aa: CASSMYRGQMDTEAFF

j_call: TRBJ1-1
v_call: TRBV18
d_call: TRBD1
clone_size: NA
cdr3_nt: TGTGCCAGCTCACCATACGGAGTGGCAGGGGGTGCCAACACTGAAGCTTTCTTT
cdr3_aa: CASSPYGVAGGANTEAFF